The 10 T cell receptor beta chains presented below share a single source sample, sequenced in a study of technical replicates of blood from a few donors. Profiled with immunoSEQ multiplex PCR; TCRdb holds only in-frame clones, not every one. The table lists roughly 76,000 clones, roughly 93% of them singletons, with under 0.5% in the top ten. Sequenced input: T cells isolated from PBMCs. The receptors derive from a human donor in good health.

V and J are TRBV5-1 and TRBJ2-7; 7 bases agree with TRBD1. V was pared by 2 bases and J by 5 bases, with 10 bases of the junction left unmatched. Germline V CDR1 and CDR2: SGHRS, YFSETQ. The CDR3 is 15 residues long. The CDR3 DNA reads as TGCGCCAGCAGCTTCAACAGGGGTAAAGGGGACGAGCAGTACTTC. Its protein product is CASSFNRGKGDEQYF.

Only one count was recorded for this clone. The V gene is TRBV6-1, the J gene TRBJ1-2, with D unresolved. Looked up from germline, CDR1 is MNHNS and CDR2 is SASEGT. Trimming stripped 4 bases from V and 3 bases from J, with 12 bases between. The CDR3 has 14 residues. DNA for the CDR3: TGTGCCAGCAGTGCCGGTTGGTCGGACTATGGCTACACCTTC. It yields the protein CASSAGWSDYGYTF.

The chain uses TRBV19 and TRBJ2-1; 10 bases align to TRBD2. V dropped 7 bases and J dropped 0; count of bases not matched to a gene: 24. CDR1 LNHDA and CDR2 SQIVND come from the germline V gene (reference sequence). This CDR3 is 22 amino acids long. CDR3 amino acids: CASTARGHGGTSATRSYNEQFF. The CDR3 DNA sequence: TGTGCCAGTACCGCAAGGGGTCATGGCGGGACTAGCGCTACCCGCTCCTACAATGAGCAGTTCTTC.

The CDR3 spells CASSEWVQGYEQYF. CDR3 in DNA: TGTGCCAGCAGTGAATGGGTCCAGGGGTACGAGCAGTACTTC. The chain uses TRBV6-1 and TRBJ2-7; D may be TRBD1 (6 bases). The CDR3 has 14 amino acids. The germline V and J ends were trimmed by 2 bases and 4 bases, with 12 bases remaining between them. Germline CDR1 and CDR2: MNHNS and SASEGT.

In its sample, this clone was seen many times. The rearrangement uses TRBV18 and TRBJ2-7; possibly TRBD1 for D (6 bases). The CDR3 consists of 17 residues. V was trimmed by 2 bases and J by 2 bases, leaving 19 bases between them. Germline V gene sequence: CDR1 KGHSH, CDR2 LQKENI. CDR3 amino acids: CASSPSLFDRSPYEQYF. CDR3 DNA: TGTGCCAGCTCACCAAGCCTATTTGACAGGAGTCCCTACGAGCAGTACTTC.

The chain links TRBV6-6 to TRBJ2-7; TRBD2 aligns across 12 bases. The CDR3 runs 16 residues. Germline V CDR1 and CDR2: MNHNY, SVGAGI (reference sequence). The junction had 12 bases not matched to a gene; V was cut back by 8 bases and J by 4 bases. The CDR3 region is CASFPSGRALLYEQYF. DNA of the CDR3: TGTGCCAGCTTTCCTAGCGGGAGGGCCCTGCTTTACGAGCAGTACTTC.

This rearrangement joins TRBV25-1 to TRBJ1-2; TRBD1 aligns across 10 bases. Unmatched junction bases numbered 2, after V lost 10 bases and J lost 6 bases. This CDR3 has 11 amino acids. Per the germline V gene, CDR1 is MGHDK and CDR2 is SYGVNS. The CDR3 region has the DNA TGTGCCACCGGACAGGGGGATGGCTACACCTTC. Residues: CATGQGDGYTF.

This chain joins TRBV6-1 and TRBJ2-7, with 7 bases that match TRBD1. In germline, CDR1 is MNHNS, CDR2 SASEGT. V was clipped by 3 bases and J by 3 bases; unmatched bases: 8. The CDR3 is 15 amino acids. The CDR3 DNA reads as TGTGCCAGCAGTGAGGGATGGGACAGAATCTACGAGCAGTACTTC. This sequence encodes CASSEGWDRIYEQYF.

The V gene is TRBV27, the J gene TRBJ2-5; TRBD2 agrees at 9 bases. This CDR3 contains 15 residues. The germline V gene encodes CDR1 MNHEY and CDR2 SMNVEV (reference sequence). Trimming cost V 5 bases and J 6 bases; bases outside gene matches: 10. The CDR3, as DNA: TGTGCCAGCAGTCCAGGGGGGACTAGCACACAGACCCAGTACTTC. Protein: CASSPGGTSTQTQYF.

DNA of the CDR3: TGTGCCAGTAGTGAGGCCGTCTCTGGAAACACCATATATTTT. It translates to CASSEAVSGNTIYF. V usage is TRBV19 and J usage is TRBJ1-3, with no clear D. Trimming removed 5 bases from V and 0 bases from J, with 8 bases in between. The CDR3 extends over 14 amino acids. Germline lookup yields CDR1 LNHDA and CDR2 SQIVND (reference sequence).